What follows are 17 T cell receptor beta chains derived from one specimen sequenced in a study of blood T cells in healthy people across ages. Next came a second PCR, run for about 7 to 12 cycles, which used a sample-barcoded 5' primer along with a J-beta primer mix. TCRdb used MiXCR to reprocess the 5' RACE reads, holding one entry per CDR3 protein. The sample lists 1.5 million to 2 million distinct CDR3 sequences; 30% to 35% were seen once. Sequencing used blood. The origin of the receptors is a woman in her twenties or thirties in good health.

This clonotype has just a few counts. V usage is TRBV6-1 and J usage is TRBJ2-1; a possible D gene is TRBD1 (5 bases). The CDR3 totals 15 residues. Germline V gene lookup returns CDR1 MNHNS and CDR2 SASEGT. Trimming stripped 2 bases from V and 0 bases from J, with 8 bases between. The CDR3 sequence is CASSERGASYNEQFF. CDR3 DNA: TGTGCCAGCAGTGAAAGGGGCGCCTCCTACAATGAGCAGTTCTTC.

This clonotype was seen just once. The gene calls are TRBV3-1 and TRBJ2-5; 8 nucleotides align to TRBD2. V gave up 4 bases and J gave up 0 bases; unmatched junction bases: 7. The CDR3 totals 16 residues. CDR1 LGHDT and CDR2 YNNKEL come from the germline V gene (reference sequence). The CDR3 bases are TGTGCCAGCAGCCCCGGATCTAGCGGGCACCAAGAGACCCAGTACTTC. Encoded protein: CASSPGSSGHQETQYF.

This clonotype was counted only a few times. V gene TRBV2 combines with J gene TRBJ2-7; 9 positions agree with TRBD1. There are 15 residues in the CDR3. With 2 bases clipped from V and 6 bases from J, the junction kept 8 bases outside the gene matches. From germline, CDR1 is SNHLY and CDR2 FYNNEI. The CDR3 sequence: CASSEQGTGLSEQYF. CDR3 nucleotide sequence: TGTGCCAGCAGTGAACAGGGGACAGGGTTATCCGAGCAGTACTTC.

Concerning this clonotype itself: A much larger clone lies a single base off, so this may be a read error. V and J are TRBV29-1 and TRBJ1-2, with 7 bases matching TRBD1. Germline V gives CDR1 SQVTM, CDR2 ANQGSEA. The length of the CDR3 is 13 residues. This CDR3 reads CSVVPQGNYGCTF. DNA of the CDR3: TGCAGCGTTGTACCACAGGGGAACTATGGCTGCACCTTC. The complete variable domain, with remaining parts taken from reference TRBV29-1 and TRBJ1-2, reads SAVISQKPSRDICQRGTSLTIQCQVDSQVTMMFWYRQQPGQSLTLIATANQGSEATYESGFVIDKFPISRPNLTFSTLTVSNMSPEDSSIYLCSVVPQGNYGCTFGSGTRLTVV.

This clonotype was counted a few times. The rearrangement links TRBV29-1 to TRBJ1-3, with D uncertain. In germline, CDR1 is SQVTM, CDR2 ANQGSEA. This CDR3 is 11 amino acids long. Trimming took 5 bases from V and 7 from J, leaving 9 bases between them. CDR3 coding DNA: TGCAGCGTTCTGACCGGGAACACCATATATTTT. Its protein is CSVLTGNTIYF. Supplemented by reference TRBV29-1 and TRBJ1-3, the full variable domain reads SAVISQKPSRDICQRGTSLTIQCQVDSQVTMMFWYRQQPGQSLTLIATANQGSEATYESGFVIDKFPISRPNLTFSTLTVSNMSPEDSSIYLCSVLTGNTIYFGEGSWLTVV.

In this sample, this clonotype turned up a few times. The chain uses TRBV6-1 and TRBJ2-1; 12 bases fit TRBD2. Germline CDR1 and CDR2: MNHNS and SASEGT. This CDR3 comprises 16 residues. The V gene end was trimmed by 6 bases and the J gene end by 0 bases; junction bases not matched to a gene: 3. DNA for the CDR3: TGTGCCAGCAGGAGACTAGCGGGGGACTCCTACAATGAGCAGTTCTTC. The encoded protein is CASRRLAGDSYNEQFF.

This clonotype was picked up a small number of times. The chain joins TRBV7-6 to TRBJ2-5; 10 nucleotides agree with TRBD1. The DNA end is a closer match to TRBJ2-7, so the J assignment may be wrong. Germline CDR1 is SGHVS and CDR2 is FNYEAQ. This CDR3 is built from 16 residues. The CDR3 DNA sequence: TGTGCCAGCAGCTCAGGTCCTGGGACAGGGGACTACGAGCAGTACTTC. This encodes CASSSGPGTGDYEQYF.

The chain carries TRBV28 and TRBJ1-5; D is ambiguous. Germline V gene sequence: CDR1 MDHEN, CDR2 SYDVKM. The CDR3 sequence is 16 residues long. V was pared by 3 bases and J by 5 bases, with 17 bases between. DNA of the CDR3: TGTGCCAGCAGTTTGGAGTGGGAGAGTATTGATCAGCCCCAGCATTTT. It encodes CASSLEWESIDQPQHF.

The chain recombines TRBV5-1 with TRBJ1-2; TRBD1 aligns across 7 bases. Germline V gene lookup returns CDR1 SGHRS and CDR2 YFSETQ. Trimming at V came to 4 bases and at J to 4 bases, leaving 10 bases not matched to a gene. The CDR3 length is 15 residues. DNA of the CDR3: TGCGCCAGCAGCAATGGGGAGGGGGCCCCCTATGGCTACACCTTC. This sequence encodes CASSNGEGAPYGYTF.

This chain uses TRBV20-1 with TRBJ2-3; D ambiguous. Germline V lookup: CDR1 DFQATT, CDR2 SNEGSKA (reference sequence). The V end lost 6 bases, the J end lost 10 bases, and 11 bases lay between the germline ends. The CDR3 is made up of 10 amino acids. This chain's CDR3 is CSAPLPAQYF. In DNA, the CDR3 is TGCAGTGCCCCCCTTCCCGCGCAGTATTTT.

This clonotype was counted many times. The V gene is TRBV5-6, the J gene TRBJ1-2; TRBD1 is a possible D gene (6 bases). V was trimmed by 4 bases and J by 2 bases, leaving 12 bases between them. Germline values: CDR1 SGHDT, CDR2 YYEEEE. The CDR3 runs 14 residues. The CDR3: CASSLGQRNYGYTF. The CDR3, as DNA: TGTGCCAGCAGCCTGGGACAAAGGAACTATGGCTACACCTTC.

This clonotype has a handful of counts. V is TRBV4-1 and J is TRBJ1-5, with 8 bases identical to TRBD1. The J segment lost 8 bases and the V segment lost 5 bases, leaving 11 bases of the junction unmatched. This CDR3 is built from 15 residues. Germline V gene lookup returns CDR1 MGHRA and CDR2 YSYEKL. The CDR3 loop reads CASSETTGDTEPQHF. CDR3 DNA: TGCGCCAGCAGCGAGACGACAGGGGACACTGAGCCCCAGCATTTT.

The sample holds a few counts of this clonotype. The chain links TRBV29-1 to TRBJ1-1; no definite D call. Germline lookup yields CDR1 SQVTM and CDR2 ANQGSEA. This CDR3 has 13 residues. Trimming removed 7 bases at V and 5 bases at J, with 17 bases between. The CDR3 DNA follows: TGCAGCGCAATGACATCCCCTGGGACTGAAGCTTTCTTT. Protein sequence: CSAMTSPGTEAFF.

The genes are TRBV7-2 and TRBJ1-2; possibly TRBD1 for D (6 bases). The CDR3 contains 17 residues. The germline V and J ends were trimmed by 0 bases and 1 base, with 15 bases remaining between them. The germline V gene has CDR1 SGHTA and CDR2 FQGNSA. CDR3 in amino acids: CASSLARGASSNYGYTF. CDR3 bases: TGTGCCAGCAGCTTAGCCCGGGGGGCCTCGAGTAACTATGGCTACACCTTC. The whole variable domain, filled in from reference TRBV7-2 and TRBJ1-2, reads GAGVSQSPSNKVTEKGKDVELRCDPISGHTALYWYRQSLGQGLEFLIYFQGNSAPDKSGLPSDRFSAERTGGSVSTLTIQRTQQEDSAVYLCASSLARGASSNYGYTFGSGTRLTVV.

The gene calls are TRBV11-2 and TRBJ1-1; D remains ambiguous. Germline V lookup: CDR1 SGHAT, CDR2 FQNNGV. Trimming removed 5 bases from V and 1 base from J, with 14 bases in between. CDR3 length: 15 residues. CDR3 amino acids: CASSLFSRENTEAFF. As DNA, the CDR3 is TGTGCCAGCAGCCTTTTTAGTCGGGAGAACACTGAAGCTTTCTTT.

Comment on this clonotype: A much more abundant neighbour one base away suggests this may be a read error. Written as DNA, the CDR3 is TGCAGCGTTGTACAGGGTTTCGAGCGGTACTTC. Protein product: CSVVQGFERYF. The chain employs TRBV29-1 and TRBJ2-5; TRBD1 is a possible D gene (6 bases). Between the trimmed V and J ends, which lost 4 bases and 13 bases, there was a span of 16 bases. CDR1 SQVTM and CDR2 ANQGSEA come from the germline V gene. The CDR3 runs 11 residues.

V and J are TRBV7-8 and TRBJ2-4, with D tentatively TRBD1 or TRBD2 (5 bases each). V lost 1 base and J lost 4, with 8 bases in between. CDR1 is SGHVS, CDR2 FQNEAQ, per germline. The CDR3 contains 14 residues. The CDR3 sequence is CASSLGDGKNIQYF. The CDR3 DNA follows: TGTGCCAGCAGCTTAGGGGACGGGAAAAACATTCAGTACTTC.